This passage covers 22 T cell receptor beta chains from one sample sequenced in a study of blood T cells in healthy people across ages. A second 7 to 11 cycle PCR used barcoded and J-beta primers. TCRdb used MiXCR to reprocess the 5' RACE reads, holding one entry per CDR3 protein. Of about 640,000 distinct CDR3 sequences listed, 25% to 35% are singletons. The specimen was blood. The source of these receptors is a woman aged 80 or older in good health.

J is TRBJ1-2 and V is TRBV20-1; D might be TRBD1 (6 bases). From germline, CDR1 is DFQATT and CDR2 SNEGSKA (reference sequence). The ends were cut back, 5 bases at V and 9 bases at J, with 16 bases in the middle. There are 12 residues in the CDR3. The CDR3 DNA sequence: TGCAGTGCTCCTTTGGAAACAGGGAGCTACACCTTC. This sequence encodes CSAPLETGSYTF.

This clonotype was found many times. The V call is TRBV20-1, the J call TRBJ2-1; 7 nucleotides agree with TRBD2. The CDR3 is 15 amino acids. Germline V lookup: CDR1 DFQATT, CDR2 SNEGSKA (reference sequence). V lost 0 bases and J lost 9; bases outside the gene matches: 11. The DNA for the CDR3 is TGCAGTGCTAGAGATCAAAAGACTAGCCCCCGTGAGCAGTTCTTC. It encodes CSARDQKTSPREQFF.

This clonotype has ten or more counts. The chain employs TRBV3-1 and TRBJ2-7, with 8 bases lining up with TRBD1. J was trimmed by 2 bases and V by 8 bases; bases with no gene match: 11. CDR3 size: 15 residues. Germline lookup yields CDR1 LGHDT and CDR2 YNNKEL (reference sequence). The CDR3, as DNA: TGTGCCAGCCGGCGTCCAGGGACAGGCACCTACGAGCAGTACTTC. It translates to CASRRPGTGTYEQYF.

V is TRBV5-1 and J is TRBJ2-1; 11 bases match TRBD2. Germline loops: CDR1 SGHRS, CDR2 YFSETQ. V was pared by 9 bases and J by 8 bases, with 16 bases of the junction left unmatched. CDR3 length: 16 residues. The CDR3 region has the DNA TGCGCCACCCGTGCAGGGGCTAGCGGGAGGACCGATGAGCAGTTCTTC. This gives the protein CATRAGASGRTDEQFF.

The CDR3 DNA follows: TGTGCCAGCAGCCTAAGGGGGGGAAGGACAGGGGCCTCGCGCACTGAAGCTTTCTTT. It codes for CASSLRGGRTGASRTEAFF. The chain has TRBV13 and TRBJ1-1, with TRBD1 matching 9 bases. The germline V gene has CDR1 PRHDT and CDR2 FYEKMQ (reference sequence). V shed 5 bases, J shed 4 bases, and the junction held 20 bases outside the gene matches. This CDR3 is built from 19 residues.

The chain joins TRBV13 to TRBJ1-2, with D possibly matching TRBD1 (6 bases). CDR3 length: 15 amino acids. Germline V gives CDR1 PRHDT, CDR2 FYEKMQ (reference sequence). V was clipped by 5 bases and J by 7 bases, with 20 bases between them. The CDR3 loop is CASSPPLTGRGGYTF. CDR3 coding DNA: TGTGCCAGCAGCCCCCCCCTGACAGGTAGGGGTGGCTACACCTTC.

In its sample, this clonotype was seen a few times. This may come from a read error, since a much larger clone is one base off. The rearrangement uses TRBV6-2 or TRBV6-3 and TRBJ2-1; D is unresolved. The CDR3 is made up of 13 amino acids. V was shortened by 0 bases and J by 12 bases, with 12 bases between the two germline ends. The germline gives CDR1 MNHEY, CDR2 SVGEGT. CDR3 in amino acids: CASSYSGGHGQFF. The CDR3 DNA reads TGTGCCAGCAGTTACTCTGGCGGCCATGGGCAGTTCTTC.

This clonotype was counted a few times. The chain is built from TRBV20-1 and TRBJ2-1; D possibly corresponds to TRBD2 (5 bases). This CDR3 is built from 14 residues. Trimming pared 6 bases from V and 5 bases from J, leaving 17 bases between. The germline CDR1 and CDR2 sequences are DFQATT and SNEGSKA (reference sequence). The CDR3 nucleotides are TGCAGTGCGTTAGGACGGGGTCGACACAATGAGCAGTTCTTC. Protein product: CSALGRGRHNEQFF.

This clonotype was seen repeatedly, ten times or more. The CDR3 sequence is CASSYDGRDTEAFF. The CDR3 DNA follows: TGTGCCAGCAGTTACGACGGGAGGGACACTGAAGCTTTCTTT. V gene TRBV6-2 or TRBV6-3 combines with J gene TRBJ1-1; D remains unclear. This CDR3 comprises 14 residues. Trimming pared 2 bases from V and 3 bases from J, leaving 10 bases between. Germline V gene lookup returns CDR1 MNHEY and CDR2 SVGEGT.

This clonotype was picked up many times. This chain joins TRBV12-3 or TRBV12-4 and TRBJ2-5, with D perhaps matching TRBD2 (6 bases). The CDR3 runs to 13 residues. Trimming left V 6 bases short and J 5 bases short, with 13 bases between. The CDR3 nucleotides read TGTGCCAGCAGCGGGAGAGGGTGGGAGACCCAGTACTTC. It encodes CASSGRGWETQYF.

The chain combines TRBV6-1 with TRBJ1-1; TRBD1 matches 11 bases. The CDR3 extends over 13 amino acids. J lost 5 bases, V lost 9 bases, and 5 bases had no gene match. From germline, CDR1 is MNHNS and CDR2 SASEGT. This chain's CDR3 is CASGQGARTEAFF. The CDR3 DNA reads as TGTGCCAGTGGACAGGGGGCGCGGACTGAAGCTTTCTTT.

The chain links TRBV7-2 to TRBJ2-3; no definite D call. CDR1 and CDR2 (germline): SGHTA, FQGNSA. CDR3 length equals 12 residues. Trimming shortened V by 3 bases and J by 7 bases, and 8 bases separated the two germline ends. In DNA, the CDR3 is TGTGCCAGCAGCTTGGCTAGGCATACGCAGTATTTT. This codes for CASSLARHTQYF. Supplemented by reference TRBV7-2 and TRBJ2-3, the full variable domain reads GAGVSQSPSNKVTEKGKDVELRCDPISGHTALYWYRQSLGQGLEFLIYFQGNSAPDKSGLPSDRFSAERTGGSVSTLTIQRTQQEDSAVYLCASSLARHTQYFGPGTRLTVL.

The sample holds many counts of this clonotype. This CDR3 is CASSLGGTSGDEQFF. For the CDR3, the DNA is TGTGCCAGCAGCTTGGGAGGGACTAGCGGGGATGAGCAGTTCTTC. V usage is TRBV5-4 and J usage is TRBJ2-1, with 13 bases matching TRBD2. The CDR3 runs 15 residues. Trimming removed 0 bases from V and 8 bases from J; junction bases left unmatched: 2. Germline V gives CDR1 SGHNT, CDR2 YYREEE (reference sequence).

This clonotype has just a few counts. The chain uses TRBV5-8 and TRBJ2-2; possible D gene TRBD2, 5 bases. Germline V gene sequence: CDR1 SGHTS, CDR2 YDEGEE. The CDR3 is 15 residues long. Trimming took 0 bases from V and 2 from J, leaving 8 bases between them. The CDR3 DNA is TGTGCCAGCAGCTTGGGGACTTACAACACCGGGGAGCTGTTTTTT. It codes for CASSLGTYNTGELFF.

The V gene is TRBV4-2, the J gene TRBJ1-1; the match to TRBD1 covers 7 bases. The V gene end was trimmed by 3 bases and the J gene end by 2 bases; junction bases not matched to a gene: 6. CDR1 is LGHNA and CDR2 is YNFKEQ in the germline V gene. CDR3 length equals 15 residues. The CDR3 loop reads CASSQVDRPNTEAFF. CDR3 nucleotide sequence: TGTGCCAGCAGCCAGGTGGACAGGCCCAACACTGAAGCTTTCTTT.

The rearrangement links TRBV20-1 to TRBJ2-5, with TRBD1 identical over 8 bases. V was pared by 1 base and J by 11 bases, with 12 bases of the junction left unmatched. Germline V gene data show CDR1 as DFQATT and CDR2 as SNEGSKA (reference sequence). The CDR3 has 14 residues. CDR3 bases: TGCAGTGCTAGAGGGGCAGGGGGCAGGGATGAGCAGTACTTC. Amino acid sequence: CSARGAGGRDEQYF.

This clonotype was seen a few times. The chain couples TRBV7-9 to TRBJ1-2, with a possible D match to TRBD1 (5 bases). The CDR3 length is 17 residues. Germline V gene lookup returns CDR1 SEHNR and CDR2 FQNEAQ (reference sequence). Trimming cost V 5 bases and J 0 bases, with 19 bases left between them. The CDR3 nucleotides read TGTGCCAGCAGCGGATTGAGGGGAGGGCCCACTAACTATGGCTACACCTTC. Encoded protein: CASSGLRGGPTNYGYTF.

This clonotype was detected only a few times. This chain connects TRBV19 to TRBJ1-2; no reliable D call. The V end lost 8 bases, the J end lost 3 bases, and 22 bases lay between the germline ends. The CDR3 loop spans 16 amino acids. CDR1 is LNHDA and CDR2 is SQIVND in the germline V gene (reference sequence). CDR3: CASRATTTTRDYGYTF. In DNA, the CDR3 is TGTGCCAGTCGGGCAACAACGACAACGAGGGACTATGGCTACACCTTC.

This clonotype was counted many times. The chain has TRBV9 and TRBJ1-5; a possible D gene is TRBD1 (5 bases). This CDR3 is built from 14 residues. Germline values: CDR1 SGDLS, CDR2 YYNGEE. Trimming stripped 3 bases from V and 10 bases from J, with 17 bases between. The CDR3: CASSDGLGEGPQHF. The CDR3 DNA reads TGTGCCAGCAGCGACGGTTTAGGGGAAGGACCCCAGCATTTT. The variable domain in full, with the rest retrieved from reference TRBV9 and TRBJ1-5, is DSGVTQTPKHLITATGQRVTLRCSPRSGDLSVYWYQQSLDQGLQFLIQYYNGEERAKGNILERFSAQQFPDLHSELNLSSLELGDSALYFCASSDGLGEGPQHFGDGTRLSIL.

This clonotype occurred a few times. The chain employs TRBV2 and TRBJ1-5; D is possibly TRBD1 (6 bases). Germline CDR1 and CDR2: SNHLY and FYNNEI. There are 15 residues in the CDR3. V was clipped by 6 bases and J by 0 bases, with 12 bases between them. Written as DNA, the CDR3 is TGTGCCAGCAGACCAAGGGACATTAGCAATCAGCCCCAGCATTTT. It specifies CASRPRDISNQPQHF. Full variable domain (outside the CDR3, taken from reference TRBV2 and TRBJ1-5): EPEVTQTPSHQVTQMGQEVILRCVPISNHLYFYWYRQILGQKVEFLVSFYNNEISEKSEIFDDQFSVERPDGSNFTLKIRSTKLEDSAMYFCASRPRDISNQPQHFGDGTRLSIL.

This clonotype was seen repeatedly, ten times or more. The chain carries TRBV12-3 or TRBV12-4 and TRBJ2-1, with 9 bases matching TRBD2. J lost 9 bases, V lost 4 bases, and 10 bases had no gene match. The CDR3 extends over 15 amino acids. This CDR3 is CASSSAGGGGGEQFF. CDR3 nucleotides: TGTGCCAGCAGTTCCGCCGGCGGGGGGGGCGGTGAGCAGTTCTTC.

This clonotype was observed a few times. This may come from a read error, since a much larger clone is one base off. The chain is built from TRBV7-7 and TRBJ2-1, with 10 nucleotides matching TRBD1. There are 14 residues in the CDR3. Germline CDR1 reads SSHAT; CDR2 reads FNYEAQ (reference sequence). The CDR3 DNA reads TGTGCTAGCAGCTGTGGGACAGGGGACAATGAGCAGTTCTTC. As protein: CASSCGTGDNEQFF.